These T cell receptor beta chains were read from a single sample in a study of blood T cell repertoires in COVID-19. Sequencing used immunoSEQ multiplex PCR; TCRdb keeps in-frame clones, though not all of them. The sample shows roughly 92,000 clones, about nine tenths of them seen only once. The sample taken for sequencing was peripheral blood. These receptors originate from an elderly woman with acute or convalescent COVID-19. Each CDR3 is given with its conserved first and last residue. D genes are given only for firm matches. A clone size is listed for some rows: how often the clone was seen (once, few, many), or a class if it is expanded.

TRBJ2-1 | TRBV19 | - | - | TGTGCCAGTAGTATAGATCGAACCAGAAGATCCTACAATGAGCAGTTCTTC | CASSIDRTRRSYNEQFF
TRBJ1-5 | TRBV11-3 | TRBD1 | - | TGTGCCAGCGACGGGAGCAGGGGGCTTCGCATTCATCAGCCCCAGCATTTT | CASDGSRGLRIHQPQHF
TRBJ1-1 | TRBV6-5 | TRBD1 | - | TGTGCCAGCAGTTACGTACAGGGGGTCGATACTGAAGCTTTCTTT | CASSYVQGVDTEAFF
TRBJ2-2 | TRBV5-1 | TRBD2 | - | TGCGCCAGCAGCGGGGTAGCGGGAGATCGCACCGGGGAGCTGTTTTTT | CASSGVAGDRTGELFF
TRBJ1-1 | TRBV10-3 | - | - | TGTGCCATCAGTGTCCGGGGGGGCATGAACACTGAAGCTTTCTTT | CAISVRGGMNTEAFF
TRBJ2-5 | TRBV5-1 | - | - | TGCGCCAGCAGCGCTACAGGTCTGAAAGAGACCCAGTACTTC | CASSATGLKETQYF
TRBJ1-1 | TRBV6-6 | TRBD1 | - | TGTGCCAGCAGTTACCCGACAGGGGGCGCGGGCACTGAAGCTTTCTTT | CASSYPTGGAGTEAFF
TRBJ1-1 | TRBV25-1 | - | - | TGTGCCAGCTGCACAAACACTGAAGCTTTCTTT | CASCTNTEAFF
TRBJ2-1 | TRBV30 | TRBD1 | few | TGTGCCTGGAGGGTTCAGGGGGCACTTAATGAGCAGTTCTTC | CAWRVQGALNEQFF
TRBJ1-2 | TRBV2 | - | - | TGTGCCAGCAGTGACTGGGGAGTAGTCTATGGCTACACCTTC | CASSDWGVVYGYTF
TRBJ1-3 | TRBV5-1 | - | - | TGCGCCAGCAGCTTGGAATCCGCACAGAACACCATATATTTT | CASSLESAQNTIYF
TRBJ2-1 | TRBV19 | TRBD2 | - | TGTGCCAGTAGGGGACTAGCCCAGGAGCAGTTCTTC | CASRGLAQEQFF
TRBJ1-1 | TRBV19 | - | - | TGTGCCAGTAGCACAGGGTTTCCAACTGAAGCTTTCTTT | CASSTGFPTEAFF
TRBJ2-6 | TRBV9 | TRBD1 | - | TGTGCCAGCAGCTTGGGACAGGGATCCTGGGGGGCCAACGTCCTGACTTTC | CASSLGQGSWGANVLTF
TRBJ2-3 | TRBV11-3 | - | - | TGTGCCAGCAGCTTAGCGGAGGCCACAGATACGCAGTATTTT | CASSLAEATDTQYF
TRBJ2-7 | TRBV7-2 | TRBD2 | - | TGTGCCAGCTCCTTGTACTCCGGGGGGGCCCACGAGCAGTACTTC | CASSLYSGGAHEQYF
TRBJ2-2 | TRBV7-6 | TRBD2 | - | TGTGCCAGCAGCCGCGGACTAGCGGGAGTCGGGGAGCTGTTTTTT | CASSRGLAGVGELFF
TRBJ1-2 | TRBV7-2 | TRBD1 | - | TGTGCCAGCAGCTTAGAGGGACAGGGGTCTGGCTACACCTTC | CASSLEGQGSGYTF
TRBJ2-2 | TRBV11-2 | TRBD1 | - | TGTGCCAGCAGCTTAGTCTTTAGGACAGGAAACACCGGGGAGCTGTTTTTT | CASSLVFRTGNTGELFF
TRBJ2-3 | TRBV14 | - | - | TGTGCCAGCAGCCAAGATACCGATAGTACGCAGTATTTT | CASSQDTDSTQYF
TRBJ2-7 | TRBV5-1 | - | - | TGCGCCAGCAGCTTGGAGGGACTCCGGCCCAGATCCTACGAGCAGTACTTC | CASSLEGLRPRSYEQYF
TRBJ1-4 | TRBV4-3 | TRBD1 | - | TGCGCCAGCAGCCGGAAGGACAGGGCCAGCGCAGAAAAACTGTTTTTT | CASSRKDRASAEKLFF
TRBJ2-1 | TRBV2 | TRBD2 | once | TGTGCCAGCAAAAGGGGACTAGCTAATGAGCAGTTCTTC | CASKRGLANEQFF
TRBJ2-3 | TRBV12-3/TRBV12-4 | - | - | TGTGCCAGCAGTTCTAAAAGGAGGGATACGCAGTATTTT | CASSSKRRDTQYF
TRBJ1-5 | TRBV19 | TRBD1 | - | TGTGCCAGTAGTAGAGGACAGGGGGATAATCAGCCCCAGCATTTT | CASSRGQGDNQPQHF
TRBJ1-1 | TRBV5-4 | - | once | TGTGCCAGCAGCTCCCATACAGTGAACACTGAAGCTTTCTTT | CASSSHTVNTEAFF
TRBJ1-2 | TRBV4-3 | TRBD1 | once | TGCGCCAGCAGCCAAGAGCCCGACAGGGGGCTTAACTATGGCTACACCTTC | CASSQEPDRGLNYGYTF
TRBJ1-2 | TRBV19 | TRBD1 | - | TGTGCCAGTAGTTATACAGGGGGCGGCCACTATGGCTACACCTTC | CASSYTGGGHYGYTF
TRBJ2-7 | TRBV6-5 | - | once | TGTGCCAGCAGTTACTCGAACCTCGGCTCCTACGAGCAGTACTTC | CASSYSNLGSYEQYF
TRBJ1-1 | TRBV5-6 | TRBD1 | - | TGTGCCAGCAGCTTAAGACAGGGGGTGTCGAACACTGAAGCTTTCTTT | CASSLRQGVSNTEAFF